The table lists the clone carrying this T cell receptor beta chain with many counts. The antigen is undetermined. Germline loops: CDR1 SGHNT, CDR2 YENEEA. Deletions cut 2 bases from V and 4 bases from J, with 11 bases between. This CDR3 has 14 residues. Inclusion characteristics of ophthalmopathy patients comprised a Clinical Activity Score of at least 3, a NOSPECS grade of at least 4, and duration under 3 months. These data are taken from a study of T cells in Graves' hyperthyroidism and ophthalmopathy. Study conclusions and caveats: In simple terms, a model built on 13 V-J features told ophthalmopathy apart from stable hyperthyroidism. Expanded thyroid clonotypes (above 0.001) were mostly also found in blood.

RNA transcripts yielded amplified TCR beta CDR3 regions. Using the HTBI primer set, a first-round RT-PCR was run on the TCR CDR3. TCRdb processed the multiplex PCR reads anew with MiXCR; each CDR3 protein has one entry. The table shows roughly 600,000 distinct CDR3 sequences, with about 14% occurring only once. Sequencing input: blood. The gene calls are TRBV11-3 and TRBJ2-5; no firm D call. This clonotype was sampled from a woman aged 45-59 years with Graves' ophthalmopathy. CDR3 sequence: CASSLLGFGETQYF. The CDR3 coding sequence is TGTGCCAGCAGCTTACTGGGCTTTGGAGAGACCCAGTACTTC.